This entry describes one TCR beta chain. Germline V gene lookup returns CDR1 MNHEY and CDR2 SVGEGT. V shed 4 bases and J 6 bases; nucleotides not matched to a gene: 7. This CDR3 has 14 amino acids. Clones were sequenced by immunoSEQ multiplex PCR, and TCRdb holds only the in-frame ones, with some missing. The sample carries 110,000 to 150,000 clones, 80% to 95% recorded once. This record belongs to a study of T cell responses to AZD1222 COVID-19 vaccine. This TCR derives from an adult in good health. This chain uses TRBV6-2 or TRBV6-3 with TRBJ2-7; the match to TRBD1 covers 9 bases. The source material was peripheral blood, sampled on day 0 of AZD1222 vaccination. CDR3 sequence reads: CASSSTGGASEQYF. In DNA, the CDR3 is TGTGCCAGCAGTTCAACAGGGGGCGCATCCGAGCAGTACTTC.